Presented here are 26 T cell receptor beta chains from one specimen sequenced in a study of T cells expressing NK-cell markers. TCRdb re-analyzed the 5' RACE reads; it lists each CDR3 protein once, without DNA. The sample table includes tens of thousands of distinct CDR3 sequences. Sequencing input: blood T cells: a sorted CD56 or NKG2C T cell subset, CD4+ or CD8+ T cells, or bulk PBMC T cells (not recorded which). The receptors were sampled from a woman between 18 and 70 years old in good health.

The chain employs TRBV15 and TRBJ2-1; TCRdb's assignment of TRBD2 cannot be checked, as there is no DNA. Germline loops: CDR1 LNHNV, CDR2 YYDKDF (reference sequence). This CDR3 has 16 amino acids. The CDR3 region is CATSNTGTSGINEQFF.

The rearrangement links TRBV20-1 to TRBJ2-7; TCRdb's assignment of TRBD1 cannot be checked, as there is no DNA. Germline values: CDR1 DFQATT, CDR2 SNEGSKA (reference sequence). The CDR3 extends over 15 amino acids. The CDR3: CSAREFRASSYEQYF.

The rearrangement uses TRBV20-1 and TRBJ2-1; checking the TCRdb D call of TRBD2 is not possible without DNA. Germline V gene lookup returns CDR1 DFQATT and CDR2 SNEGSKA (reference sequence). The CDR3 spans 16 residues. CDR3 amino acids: CSASGWSGRAPNEQFF.

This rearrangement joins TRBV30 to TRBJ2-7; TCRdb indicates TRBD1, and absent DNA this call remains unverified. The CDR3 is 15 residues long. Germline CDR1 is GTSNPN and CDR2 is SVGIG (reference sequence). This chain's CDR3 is CAWSVPGTGAYEQYF.

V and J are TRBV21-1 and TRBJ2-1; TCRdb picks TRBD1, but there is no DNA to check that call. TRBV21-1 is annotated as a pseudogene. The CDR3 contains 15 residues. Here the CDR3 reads CASSIRRDQRNEQFF.

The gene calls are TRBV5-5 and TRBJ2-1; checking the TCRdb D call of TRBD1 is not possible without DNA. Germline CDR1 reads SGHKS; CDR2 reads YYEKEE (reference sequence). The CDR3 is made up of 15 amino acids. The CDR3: CASSFTRDGYNEQFF.

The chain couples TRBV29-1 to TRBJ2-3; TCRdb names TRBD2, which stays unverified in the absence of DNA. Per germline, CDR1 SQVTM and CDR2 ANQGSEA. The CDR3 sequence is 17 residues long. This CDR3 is CSVEDQAGGEDTDTQYF.

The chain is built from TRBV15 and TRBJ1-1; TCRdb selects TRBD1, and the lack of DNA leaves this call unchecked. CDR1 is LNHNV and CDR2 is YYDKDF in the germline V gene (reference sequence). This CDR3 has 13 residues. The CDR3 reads CATSRTANTEAFF.

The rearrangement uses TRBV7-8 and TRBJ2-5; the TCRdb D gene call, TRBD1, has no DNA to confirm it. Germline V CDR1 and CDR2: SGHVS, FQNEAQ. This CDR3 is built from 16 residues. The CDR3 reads CASSLVRIGGEETQYF.

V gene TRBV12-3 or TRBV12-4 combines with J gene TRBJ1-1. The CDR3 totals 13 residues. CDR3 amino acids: CASTQKGGTEAFF.

The chain's CDR3 is CASSFPGRIYEQYF. This chain connects TRBV7-9 to TRBJ2-7. The CDR3 has 14 residues. Per germline, CDR1 SEHNR and CDR2 FQNEAQ (reference sequence).

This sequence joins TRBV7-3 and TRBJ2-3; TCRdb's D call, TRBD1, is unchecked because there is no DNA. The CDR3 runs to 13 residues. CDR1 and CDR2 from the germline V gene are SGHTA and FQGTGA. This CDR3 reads CASRDPLSYTQYF.

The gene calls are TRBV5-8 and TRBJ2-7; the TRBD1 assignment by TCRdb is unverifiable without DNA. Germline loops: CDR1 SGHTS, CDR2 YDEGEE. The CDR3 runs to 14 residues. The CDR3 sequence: CASSLTNRVNEQYF. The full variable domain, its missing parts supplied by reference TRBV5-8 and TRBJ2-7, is EAGVTQSPTHLIKTRGQQATLRCSPISGHTSVYWYQQALGLGLQFLLWYDEGEERNRGNFPPRFSGRQFPNYSSELNVNALELEDSALYLCASSLTNRVNEQYFGPGTRLTVT.

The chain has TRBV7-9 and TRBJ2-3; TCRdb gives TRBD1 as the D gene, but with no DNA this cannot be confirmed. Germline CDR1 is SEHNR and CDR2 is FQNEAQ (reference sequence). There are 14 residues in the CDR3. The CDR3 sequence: CASSQTGFADTQYF.

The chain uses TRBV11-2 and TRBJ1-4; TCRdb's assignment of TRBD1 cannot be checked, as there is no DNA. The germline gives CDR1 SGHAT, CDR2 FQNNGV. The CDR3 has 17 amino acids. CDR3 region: CASSLDFGTRTNEKLFF.

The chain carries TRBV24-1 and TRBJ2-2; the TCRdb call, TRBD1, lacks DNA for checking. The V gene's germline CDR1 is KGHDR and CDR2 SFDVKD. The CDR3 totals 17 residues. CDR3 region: CATSDSGTSANTGELFF.

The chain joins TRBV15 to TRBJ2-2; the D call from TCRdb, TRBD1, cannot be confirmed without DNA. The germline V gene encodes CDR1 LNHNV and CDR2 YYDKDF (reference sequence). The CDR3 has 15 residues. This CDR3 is CATSTGQSNTGELFF.

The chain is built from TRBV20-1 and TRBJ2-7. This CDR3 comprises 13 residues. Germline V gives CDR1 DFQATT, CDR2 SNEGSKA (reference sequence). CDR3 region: CSARAAANYEQYF.

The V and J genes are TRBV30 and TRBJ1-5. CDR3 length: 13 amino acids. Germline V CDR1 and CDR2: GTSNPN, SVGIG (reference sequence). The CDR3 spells CAWSVTGPMPQHF.

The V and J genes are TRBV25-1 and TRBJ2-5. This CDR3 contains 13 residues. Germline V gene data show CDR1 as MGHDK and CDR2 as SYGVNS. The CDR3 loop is CASSEWSQETQYF.

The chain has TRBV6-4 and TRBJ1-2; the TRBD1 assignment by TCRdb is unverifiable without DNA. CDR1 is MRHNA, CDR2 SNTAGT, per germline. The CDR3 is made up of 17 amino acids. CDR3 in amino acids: CASSDSNGTAIKYGYTF.

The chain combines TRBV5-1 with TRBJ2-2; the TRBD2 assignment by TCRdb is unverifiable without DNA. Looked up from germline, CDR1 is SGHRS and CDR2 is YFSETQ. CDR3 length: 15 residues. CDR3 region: CASSSPSGPTGELFF. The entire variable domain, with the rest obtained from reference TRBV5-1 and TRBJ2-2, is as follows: KAGVTQTPRYLIKTRGQQVTLSCSPISGHRSVSWYQQTPGQGLQFLFEYFSETQRNKGNFPGRFSGRQFSNSRSEMNVSTLELGDSALYLCASSSPSGPTGELFFGEGSRLTVL.

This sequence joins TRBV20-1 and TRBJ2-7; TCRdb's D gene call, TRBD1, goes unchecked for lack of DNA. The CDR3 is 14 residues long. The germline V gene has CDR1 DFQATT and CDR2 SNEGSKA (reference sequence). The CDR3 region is CSVQPGDKTYEQYF.

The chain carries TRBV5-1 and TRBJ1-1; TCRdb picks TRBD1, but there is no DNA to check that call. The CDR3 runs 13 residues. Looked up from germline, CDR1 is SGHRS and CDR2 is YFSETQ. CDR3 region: CASSFRTGSEAFF.

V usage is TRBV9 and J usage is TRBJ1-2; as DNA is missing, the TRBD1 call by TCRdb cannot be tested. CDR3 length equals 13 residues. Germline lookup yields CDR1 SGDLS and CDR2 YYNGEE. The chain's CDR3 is CASSSEQVHGYTF.

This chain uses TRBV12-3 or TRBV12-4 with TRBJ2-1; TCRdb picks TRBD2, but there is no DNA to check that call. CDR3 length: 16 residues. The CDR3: CASSSTLADSRDEQFF.